This TCR beta chain was sequenced for a study of blood T cell repertoires in COVID-19. This CDR3 contains 10 residues. Between the trimmed V and J ends, which lost 6 bases and 3 bases, there was a span of 5 bases. Germline loops: CDR1 SQVTM, CDR2 ANQGSEA. This table comes from immunoSEQ multiplex PCR, and its TCRdb copy is limited to in-frame clones, with some not included. The data contain 400,000 to 450,000 clones, roughly 89% of them seen just once; the ten biggest clones take up 1.4%. This clone is a singleton in its sample. The sequenced material came from peripheral blood. This TCR was sampled from a woman aged 25 to 39 with active or convalescent COVID-19. This sequence joins TRBV29-1 and TRBJ1-1, with D uncertain. The CDR3 reads CSVPDTEAFF. Written as DNA, the CDR3 is TGCAGCGTCCCGGACACTGAAGCTTTCTTT.